This TCR beta chain was identified in a study of OX40 agonist ivuxolimab in advanced cancers. Study at large: The drug used for patients, ivuxolimab, was an agonistic anti-OX40 (CD134) antibody. Administration of intravenous ivuxolimab to patients occurred every 2 weeks at 0.01 to 10 mg/kg. Partial responses were recorded for three patients, including one with hepatocellular carcinoma and two with cutaneous melanoma. Study outcomes and limitations: Near-lowest levels of clonal expansion characterized partial responders at 0.1-3.0 mg/kg.

With respect to this clone: What it binds is unknown.

Germline assignment: CDR1 MDHEN and CDR2 SYDVKM. This CDR3 has 12 residues. V lost 6 bases and J lost 4, with 9 bases in between. The repertoire was sequenced with immunoSEQ multiplex PCR; TCRdb's copy has only in-frame clones and lacks some. The sample has 84,000 or so clones, more than 75% seen once. The sequencing used CD4+ or CD8+ T cells sorted from blood, collected in a trial of the OX40 agonist ivuxolimab. This chain uses TRBV28 with TRBJ1-2; no clear D gene. The origin of this receptor is an adult with an advanced solid tumor such as melanoma, head and neck, liver or kidney cancer. The CDR3 spells CASSLTSYGYTF. The DNA of the CDR3 is TGTGCCAGCAGCTTAACGAGCTATGGCTACACCTTC.